These 15 T cell receptor beta chains share one sample of origin, sequenced in a study of shared clonotypes between healthy human individuals (dated by TCRdb to the early 2020s). The method behind the library was the immunoSEQ multiplex PCR assay. This immuneACCESS table, as held by TCRdb, lists in-frame sequences with V and J called but not all clones. Of the missing ones, under half trace to an unresolved V gene in checked studies; the others have no known cause. The sample data list roughly 2.5 million clones, and approximately 92% of these were observed just once. The ten most abundant clones make up 0.13% to 0.15% of the sample. The sample taken for sequencing was naive CD4+ T cells sorted from blood. This sample's cell subset or site label indicates: CD45RA+ positively selected. The receptors come from a man aged 18 to 30 in good health.

CDR3 nucleotides: TGTGCCAGCACCTTAGGGGACTACACAGATACGCAGTATTTT. This codes for CASTLGDYTDTQYF. The rearrangement uses TRBV6-6 and TRBJ2-3; 7 bases agree with TRBD2. Germline V gives CDR1 MNHNY, CDR2 SVGAGI (reference sequence). The CDR3 is made up of 14 amino acids. V was pared by 7 bases and J by 2 bases, with 6 bases of the junction left unmatched.

The chain carries TRBV14 and TRBJ2-3, with 7 bases matching TRBD2. The CDR3 length is 17 residues. The V gene's germline CDR1 is SGHDN and CDR2 FVKESK. V was clipped by 1 base and J by 1 base; unmatched bases: 8. The CDR3: CASSQVAGGWRTDTQYF. CDR3 bases: TGTGCCAGCAGCCAAGTAGCCGGGGGGTGGCGCACAGATACGCAGTATTTT.

This clone has just a few counts. This chain uses TRBV14 with TRBJ1-3; unclear D gene. Germline V gene sequence: CDR1 SGHDN, CDR2 FVKESK. The CDR3 consists of 12 residues. Deletions cut 1 base from V and 4 bases from J, with 2 bases between. Here the CDR3 DNA reads TGTGCCAGCAGCCAAGCGGGAAACACCATATATTTT. Amino acid sequence: CASSQAGNTIYF.

J is TRBJ2-7 and V is TRBV4-3, with TRBD1 matching over 9 bases. This CDR3 is built from 18 residues. Germline V gene lookup returns CDR1 LGHNA and CDR2 YSLEER. V gave up 1 base and J gave up 1 base; unmatched junction bases: 11. The CDR3 DNA is TGCGCCAGCAGCCAAGGCGGACCTTCGGGGACAGGGTCCTACGAGCAGTACTTC. It is translated as CASSQGGPSGTGSYEQYF.

The gene calls are TRBV6-6 and TRBJ2-7; a weak D match, TRBD1 (6 bases). Germline V CDR1 and CDR2: MNHNY, SVGAGI (reference sequence). CDR3 length: 13 amino acids. Deletions cut 10 bases from V and 3 bases from J, with 16 bases between. The chain's CDR3 is CATQYRDVYEQYF. DNA for the CDR3: TGTGCCACCCAATACAGGGATGTCTACGAGCAGTACTTC.

V usage is TRBV30 and J usage is TRBJ2-4; D remains ambiguous. V was cut by 2 bases and J by 0 bases, with 8 bases left in between. Germline CDR1 GTSNPN, CDR2 SVGIG (reference sequence). This CDR3 comprises 14 residues. CDR3 in DNA: TGTGCCTGGAGTAAAGAGGTAGCCAAAAACATTCAGTACTTC. It is translated as CAWSKEVAKNIQYF.

The chain is built from TRBV6-5 and TRBJ1-1; D possibly corresponds to TRBD1 (5 bases). Germline V lookup: CDR1 MNHEY, CDR2 SVGAGI. The CDR3 is 15 residues long. Between the trimmed V and J ends, which lost 5 bases and 4 bases, there was a span of 17 bases. The CDR3 DNA follows: TGTGCCAGCAGTCACAAGACAGTGGACGTCACTGAAGCTTTCTTT. Protein: CASSHKTVDVTEAFF.

V and J are TRBV5-1 and TRBJ2-3; 12 nucleotides match TRBD2. J was trimmed by 0 bases and V by 4 bases; bases with no gene match: 15. CDR3 length equals 20 residues. Looked up from germline, CDR1 is SGHRS and CDR2 is YFSETQ. The CDR3 reads CASSTGHSPGTSGSTDTQYF. DNA for the CDR3: TGCGCCAGCAGCACGGGACACTCACCCGGGACTAGCGGGAGCACAGATACGCAGTATTTT.

The rearrangement uses TRBV5-6 and TRBJ1-3; D gene uncertain. Between the trimmed V and J ends, which lost 0 bases and 1 base, there was a span of 11 bases. Germline V gene data show CDR1 as SGHDT and CDR2 as YYEEEE. The CDR3 is 16 residues long. This chain's CDR3 is CASSLAPTDSGNTIYF. In DNA form, the CDR3 reads TGTGCCAGCAGCTTGGCCCCGACGGATTCTGGAAACACCATATATTTT.

This chain connects TRBV4-1 to TRBJ2-3; 9 nucleotides line up with TRBD2. The J segment lost 1 base and the V segment lost 1 base, leaving 3 bases of the junction unmatched. The V gene's germline CDR1 is MGHRA and CDR2 YSYEKL. The CDR3 is 16 residues long. CDR3 sequence (DNA): TGCGCCAGCAGCCAAGGAGTAGCGGGAGGCACAGATACGCAGTATTTT. It encodes CASSQGVAGGTDTQYF.

To note about this clone: At the DNA level, this CDR3 is encoded by other sequences in the same sample as well. This sequence joins TRBV20-1 and TRBJ2-7, with D hard to call. This CDR3 has 11 residues. Germline V gene data show CDR1 as DFQATT and CDR2 as SNEGSKA (reference sequence). Trimming cost V 3 bases and J 1 base, with 4 bases left between them. CDR3 sequence: CSASGSYEQYF. The CDR3 DNA is TGCAGTGCTAGCGGTTCCTACGAGCAGTACTTC.

This clone is a singleton in its sample. This chain links TRBV18 with TRBJ1-4; D remains ambiguous. V was shortened by 3 bases and J by 7 bases, with 12 bases between the two germline ends. The CDR3 is made up of 14 amino acids. CDR1 KGHSH and CDR2 LQKENI come from the germline V gene. The CDR3 coding sequence is TGTGCCAGCTCACCCACCTCTACCGGTGAAAAACTGTTTTTT. Its protein product is CASSPTSTGEKLFF. The entire variable domain, with the rest obtained from reference TRBV18 and TRBJ1-4, is as follows: NAGVMQNPRHLVRRRGQEARLRCSPMKGHSHVYWYRQLPEEGLKFMVYLQKENIIDESGMPKERFSAEFPKEGPSILRIQQVVRGDSAAYFCASSPTSTGEKLFFGSGTQLSVL.

V gene TRBV9 combines with J gene TRBJ2-1; perhaps TRBD1 as D (6 bases). The CDR3 loop spans 14 amino acids. V was cut by 1 base and J by 3 bases, with 8 bases left in between. CDR1 is SGDLS and CDR2 is YYNGEE in the germline V gene. CDR3 DNA sequence: TGTGCCAGCAGCGTAAGGACAGACTACAATGAGCAGTTCTTC. Protein: CASSVRTDYNEQFF.

This sequence joins TRBV19 and TRBJ1-4; possibly TRBD1 for D (6 bases). The CDR3 covers 15 residues. V lost 4 bases and J lost 7, with 16 bases in between. Germline CDR1 reads LNHDA; CDR2 reads SQIVND (reference sequence). In DNA, the CDR3 is TGTGCCAGTAGTAAGCAACAGGGTTTAATTGAAAAACTGTTTTTT. Protein: CASSKQQGLIEKLFF.

Concerning this clone: Additional DNA sequences in this sample encode the identical CDR3. This sequence joins TRBV20-1 and TRBJ1-1, with D perhaps TRBD1 (6 bases). Germline V CDR1 and CDR2: DFQATT, SNEGSKA (reference sequence). CDR3 length: 11 residues. Trimming removed 5 bases from V and 5 bases from J, with 9 bases in between. The CDR3 bases are TGCAGTGCTTCAGGGGAGACTGAAGCTTTCTTT. Its translation is CSASGETEAFF.